The rows below give T cell receptor beta chains drawn from one sample of a study of CXCR3-negative and CXCR3-positive naive CD8 T cells. One entry per CDR3 protein, without DNA, is what TCRdb gives after re-calling the 5' RACE reads. This repertoire includes about 85,000 distinct CDR3 sequences. Material: naive CXCR3+ CD8+ T cells from blood. Receptor source: a human donor in good health. Some clones in this sample may be carry-over from other donors' samples. Both conserved end residues are part of each CDR3.

>TRBV20-1|TRBJ2-1
CSARGLRSENGDEQFF
>TRBV4-1|TRBJ2-1
CASSQQANEQFF
>TRBV28|TRBJ1-1
CASSSPTRGATEAFF
>TRBV20-1|TRBJ2-7
CSARGGGDYGQYF
>TRBV6-5|TRBJ2-7
CASSYTVSYEQYF
>TRBV28|TRBJ2-1
CASSGAGLDANEQFF
>TRBV7-9|TRBJ2-5
CAIGFGETQYF
>TRBV29-1|TRBJ2-7
CSAQMWGRTSGKLDQYF
>TRBV6-6|TRBJ1-2
CASSSSGGYGYTF
>TRBV28|TRBJ1-4
CASSLDREGEKLFF
>TRBV2|TRBJ2-5
CASSTGASLQETQYF
>TRBV29-1|TRBJ1-5
CSVGSGALTGANQPQHF
>TRBV5-1|TRBJ2-3
CASSLGQGSDTQYF
>TRBV15|TRBJ2-1
CATSSPLDAYNEQFF
>TRBV28|TRBJ2-3
CASSPTQGHTDTQYF
>TRBV2|TRBJ2-6
CASSQDPSSGANVLTF
>TRBV7-6|TRBJ2-7
CASSLGPSYEQYF
>TRBV7-2|TRBJ1-5
CASSLKGGNQPQHF
>TRBV28|TRBJ2-7
CASSFPGSNYEQYF
>TRBV7-6|TRBJ2-3
CASSRGGPRDTQYF
>TRBV6-5|TRBJ2-3
CASSPSGFGDTQYF
>TRBV7-3|TRBJ1-1
CASSEKQGMRTEAFF
>TRBV4-2|TRBJ2-3
CASSQTSGGKEHTQYF
>TRBV28|TRBJ2-5
CASSSLLGEVEEETQYF
>TRBV24-1|TRBJ2-5
CATSEERDTNQETQYF
>TRBV28|TRBJ2-7
CASSPGDSLPYEQYF
>TRBV29-1|TRBJ2-7
CSVEDGADYEQYF
>TRBV20-1|TRBJ1-1
CSAESPTGVGTEAFF
>TRBV5-6|TRBJ2-3
CASLPTSGADTQYF
>TRBV11-2|TRBJ2-3
CASSLEEGGLDTQYF
>TRBV15|TRBJ2-5
CATSRVTGAETQYF
>TRBV9|TRBJ2-7
CASSVGGSGSSYEQYF
>TRBV9|TRBJ2-1
CASTPDLRHNEQFF
>TRBV28|TRBJ1-5
CASSDPDQPQHF
>TRBV4-1|TRBJ2-3
CASSQGVDTQYF
>TRBV9|TRBJ2-7
CASSAGTGGNEQYF
>TRBV6-6|TRBJ1-1
CASSYSPGTEAFF
>TRBV4-2|TRBJ1-6
CASSQDRYNSPLHF
>TRBV29-1|TRBJ2-3
CSVEAWAEDTQYF
>TRBV6-5|TRBJ2-7
CASSGPRDRVSYEQYF
>TRBV13|TRBJ1-6
CASSPGEGSPNSPLHF
>TRBV20-1|TRBJ2-1
CSARGTGPYNEQFF
>TRBV6-5|TRBJ2-3
CASSYSVAGVSDTQYF
>TRBV4-3|TRBJ1-1
CASSQGPGVDTEAFF
>TRBV27|TRBJ2-2
CASGNGGELFF
>TRBV7-8|TRBJ2-5
CASSPDARQETQYF
>TRBV5-1|TRBJ2-1
CASSLRQGAEEQFF
>TRBV20-1|TRBJ2-5
CSARGLTWTSGRLEQETQYF
>TRBV4-1|TRBJ1-1
CASVPGHFNTEAFF
>TRBV12-3/TRBV12-4|TRBJ2-7
CASRGRLAGSYEQYF
>TRBV28|TRBJ2-1
CASSFAGQVNEQFF
>TRBV30|TRBJ1-1
CAWSLSGTTEAFF
>TRBV7-9|TRBJ1-2
CASSLTLTQVYGYTF
>TRBV5-6|TRBJ2-1
CASSLRGKPYNEQFF